The clone carrying this T cell receptor (beta chain) came up a few times. The antigen is undetermined. The data were obtained in a study of PD-L1 blockade in urothelial cancer. Overall study context: Prior exposure to chemotherapy in patients amounted to 0 to 3 regimens received.

Trimming pared 3 bases from V and 3 bases from J, leaving 12 bases between. This CDR3 is 15 amino acids long. CDR1 is MDHEN, CDR2 SYDVKM, per germline. TCRdb's copy holds only in-frame clones and misses some; the assay was immunoSEQ multiplex PCR. The sample lists 100,000 or so clones, about 85% seen once, with about 2.4% in the top ten. Study results and caveats: Tumor-associated clones in blood expanded more at 3 weeks in durable-benefit patients.

The TCR sequence derives from a man in his forties or fifties with urothelial cancer. This chain connects TRBV28 to TRBJ1-5; D is unresolved. The source was PBMCs, collected around atezolizumab (anti-PD-L1) treatment. The CDR3 spells CASSFGWQNNQPQHF. Here the CDR3 DNA reads TGTGCCAGCAGTTTCGGGTGGCAGAACAATCAGCCCCAGCATTTT.